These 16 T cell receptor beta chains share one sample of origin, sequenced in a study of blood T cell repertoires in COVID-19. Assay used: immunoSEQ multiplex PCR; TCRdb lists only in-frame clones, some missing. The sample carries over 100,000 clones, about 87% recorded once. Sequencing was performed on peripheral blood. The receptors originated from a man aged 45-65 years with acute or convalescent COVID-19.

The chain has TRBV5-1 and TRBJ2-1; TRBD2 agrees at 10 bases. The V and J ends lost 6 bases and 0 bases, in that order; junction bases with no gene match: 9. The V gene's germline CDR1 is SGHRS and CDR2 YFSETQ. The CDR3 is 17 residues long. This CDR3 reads CASKALAGTSSYNEQFF. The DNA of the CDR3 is TGCGCCAGCAAGGCACTAGCGGGAACGAGCTCCTACAATGAGCAGTTCTTC.

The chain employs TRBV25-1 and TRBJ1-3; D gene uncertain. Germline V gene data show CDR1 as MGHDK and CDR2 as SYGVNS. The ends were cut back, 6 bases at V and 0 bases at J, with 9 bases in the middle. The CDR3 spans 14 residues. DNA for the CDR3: TGTGCCAGCAGCACCTCCAGCTCTGGAAACACCATATATTTT. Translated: CASSTSSSGNTIYF.

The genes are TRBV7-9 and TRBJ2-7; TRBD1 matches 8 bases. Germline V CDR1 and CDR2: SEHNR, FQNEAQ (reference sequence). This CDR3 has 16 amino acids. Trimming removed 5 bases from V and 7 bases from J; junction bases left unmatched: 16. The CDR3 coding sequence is TGTGCCAGCAGCCCCATCTTACTCGACAGGGGTGGGGAGCAGTACTTC. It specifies CASSPILLDRGGEQYF.

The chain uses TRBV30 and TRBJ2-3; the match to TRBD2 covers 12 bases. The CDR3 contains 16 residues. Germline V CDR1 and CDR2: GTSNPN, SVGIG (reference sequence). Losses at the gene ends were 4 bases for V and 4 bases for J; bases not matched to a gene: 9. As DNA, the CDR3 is TGTGCCTGGAATCCCGGACTAGCGGGATCATCAGATACGCAGTATTTT. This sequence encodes CAWNPGLAGSSDTQYF.

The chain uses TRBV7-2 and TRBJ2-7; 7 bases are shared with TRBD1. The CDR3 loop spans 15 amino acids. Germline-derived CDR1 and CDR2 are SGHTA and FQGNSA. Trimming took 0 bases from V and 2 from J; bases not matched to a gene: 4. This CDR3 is CASSLAGGATYEQYF. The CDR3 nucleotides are TGTGCCAGCAGCTTAGCAGGGGGCGCAACCTACGAGCAGTACTTC.

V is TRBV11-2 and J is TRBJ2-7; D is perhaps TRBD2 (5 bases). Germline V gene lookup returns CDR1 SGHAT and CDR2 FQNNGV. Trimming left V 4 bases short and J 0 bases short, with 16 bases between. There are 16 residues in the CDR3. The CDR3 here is CASSSSPNIYSYEQYF. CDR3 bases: TGTGCCAGCAGCTCTAGCCCAAATATTTACTCCTACGAGCAGTACTTC.

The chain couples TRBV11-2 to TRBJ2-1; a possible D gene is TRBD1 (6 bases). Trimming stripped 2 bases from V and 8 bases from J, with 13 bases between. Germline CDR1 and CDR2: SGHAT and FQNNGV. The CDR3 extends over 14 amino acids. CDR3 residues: CASSLSRAGDEQFF. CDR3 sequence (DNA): TGTGCCAGCAGCTTAAGCAGGGCAGGGGATGAGCAGTTCTTC.

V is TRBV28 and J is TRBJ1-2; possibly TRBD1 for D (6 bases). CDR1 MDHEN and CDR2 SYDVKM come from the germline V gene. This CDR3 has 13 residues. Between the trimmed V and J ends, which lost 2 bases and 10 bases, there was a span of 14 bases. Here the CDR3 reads CASSLRAGALYTF. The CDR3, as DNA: TGTGCCAGCAGTTTAAGGGCAGGGGCACTCTACACCTTC.

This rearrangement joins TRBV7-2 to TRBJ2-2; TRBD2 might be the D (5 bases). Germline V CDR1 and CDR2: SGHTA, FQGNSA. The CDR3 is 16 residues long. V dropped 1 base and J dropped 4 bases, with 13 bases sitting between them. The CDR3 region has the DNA TGTGCCAGCAGCTTAGATGAGGGCCGGGGCACCGGGGAGCTGTTTTTT. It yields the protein CASSLDEGRGTGELFF.

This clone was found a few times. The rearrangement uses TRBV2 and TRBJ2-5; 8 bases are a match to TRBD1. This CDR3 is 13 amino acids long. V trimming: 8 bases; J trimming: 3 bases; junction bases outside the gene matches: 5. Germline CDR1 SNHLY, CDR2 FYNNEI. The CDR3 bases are TGTGCCAGCGCCCGGGACAGGAAAGAGACCCAGTACTTC. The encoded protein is CASARDRKETQYF. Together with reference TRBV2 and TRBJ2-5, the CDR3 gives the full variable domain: EPEVTQTPSHQVTQMGQEVILRCVPISNHLYFYWYRQILGQKVEFLVSFYNNEISEKSEIFDDQFSVERPDGSNFTLKIRSTKLEDSAMYFCASARDRKETQYFGPGTRLLVL.

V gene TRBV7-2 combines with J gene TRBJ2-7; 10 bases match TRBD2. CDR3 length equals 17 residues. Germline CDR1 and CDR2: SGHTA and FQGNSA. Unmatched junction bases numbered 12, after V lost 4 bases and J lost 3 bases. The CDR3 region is CASSSDPRGLARYEQYF. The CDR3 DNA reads TGTGCCAGCAGCTCTGACCCCCGGGGACTAGCGCGCTACGAGCAGTACTTC.

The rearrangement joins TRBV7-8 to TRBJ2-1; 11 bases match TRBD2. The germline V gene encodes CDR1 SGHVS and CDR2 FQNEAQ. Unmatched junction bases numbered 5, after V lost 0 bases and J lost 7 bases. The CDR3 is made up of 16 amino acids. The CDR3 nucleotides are TGTGCCAGCAGCTTAGCCCCTAGCGGGGGGTCAAATGAGCAGTTCTTC. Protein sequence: CASSLAPSGGSNEQFF.

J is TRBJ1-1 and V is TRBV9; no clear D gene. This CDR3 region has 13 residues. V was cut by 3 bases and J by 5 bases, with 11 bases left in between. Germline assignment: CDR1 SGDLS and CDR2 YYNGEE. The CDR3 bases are TGTGCCAGCAGCGCAGGTTATCGGACTGAAGCTTTCTTT. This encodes CASSAGYRTEAFF. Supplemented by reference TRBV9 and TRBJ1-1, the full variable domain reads DSGVTQTPKHLITATGQRVTLRCSPRSGDLSVYWYQQSLDQGLQFLIQYYNGEERAKGNILERFSAQQFPDLHSELNLSSLELGDSALYFCASSAGYRTEAFFGQGTRLTVV.

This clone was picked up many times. CDR3 DNA sequence: TGTGCCAGCAGTTTAAGGGGCGGGACTAGGGAGACCCAGTACTTC. It is translated as CASSLRGGTRETQYF. The chain employs TRBV28 and TRBJ2-5, with 8 bases that match TRBD2. There are 15 residues in the CDR3. Germline CDR1 reads MDHEN; CDR2 reads SYDVKM. Losses at the gene ends were 2 bases for V and 5 bases for J; bases not matched to a gene: 7.

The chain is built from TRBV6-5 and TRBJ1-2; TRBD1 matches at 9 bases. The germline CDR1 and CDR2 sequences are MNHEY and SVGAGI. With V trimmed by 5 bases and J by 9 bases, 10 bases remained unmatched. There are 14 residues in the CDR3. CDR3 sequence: CASSKAGTGMSYTF. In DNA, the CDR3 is TGTGCCAGCAGTAAGGCCGGGACAGGGATGAGCTACACCTTC.

CDR3 residues: CVRSPREEQYF. CDR3 nucleotide sequence: TGTGTCAGAAGCCCACGGGAGGAGCAGTATTTT. V and J are TRBV7-5 and TRBJ2-3; the table's D call TRBD2 went unverified against the DNA. TRBV7-5 constitutes a pseudogene. The CDR3 has 11 residues.